This TCR beta chain was sequenced in a study of T cells in Graves' hyperthyroidism and ophthalmopathy. Study-level results: Ophthalmopathy got predicted by the model a median around 6.8 months before its onset. Stable hyperthyroidism and ophthalmopathy were separated using 13 V-J signatures.

Amplification of TCR beta CDR3 regions was performed using RNA transcripts as template. Carried out on the TCR CDR3, a first-round RT-PCR used the HTBI primer set. TCRdb ran MiXCR on the multiplex PCR reads and lists one entry per CDR3 protein. The sample records hundreds of thousands of distinct CDR3 sequences, approximately 14% being singletons. This clonotype was seen only a few times. Its target is unknown. This CDR3 is built from 17 residues. V was cut by 3 bases and J by 2 bases, with 19 bases left in between. The V gene's germline CDR1 is MGHRA and CDR2 YSYEKL. The clonotype was recovered from a man between 18 and 35 years old with Graves' ophthalmopathy. The V gene is TRBV4-1, the J gene TRBJ2-5; tentatively, D is TRBD2 (7 bases). The sequenced sample was blood. The CDR3 reads CASSQGLGGGRQETQYF. In nucleotides, the CDR3 is TGCGCCAGCAGCCAGGGGCTGGGCGGGGGCCGTCAAGAGACCCAGTACTTC.